One and the same sample provided the 29 T cell receptor beta chains below, sequenced in a study of OX40 agonist ivuxolimab in advanced cancers. Assay used: immunoSEQ multiplex PCR; TCRdb lists only in-frame clones, some missing. The table shows about 79,000 clones, with around 92% occurring only once. Sequenced material: CD4+ or CD8+ T cells sorted from blood, taken in a trial of the OX40 agonist ivuxolimab. Every receptor here comes from an adult with an advanced solid tumor such as melanoma, head and neck, liver or kidney cancer.

The rearrangement joins TRBV6-5 to TRBJ2-2, with unresolved D. V lost 0 bases, J lost 3 bases, and 5 bases lay in between. The CDR3 has 14 amino acids. CDR1 and CDR2 from the germline V gene are MNHEY and SVGAGI. This chain's CDR3 is CASSYSPDTGELFF. The DNA of the CDR3 is TGTGCCAGCAGTTACTCACCGGACACCGGGGAGCTGTTTTTT.

V is TRBV5-6 and J is TRBJ2-7; tentative D call: TRBD1 (5 bases). CDR1 SGHDT and CDR2 YYEEEE come from the germline V gene. Trimming took 0 bases from V and 1 from J, leaving 14 bases between them. The CDR3 runs 16 residues. The CDR3 DNA reads TGTGCCAGCAGCTTGGGGTGGGGCACGGCGTCCTACGAGCAGTACTTC. It encodes CASSLGWGTASYEQYF.

The rearrangement uses TRBV21-1 and TRBJ1-1. TRBV21-1 is tagged as a pseudogene. The CDR3 covers 20 residues. CDR3 residues: CASSKWIVWCDRRVNTEAFF. In nucleotides, the CDR3 is TGTGCCAGCAGCAAATGGATAGTTTGGTGCGACAGGAGGGTGAACACTGAAGCTTTCTTT.

This rearrangement joins TRBV2 to TRBJ2-7, with 7 nucleotides matching TRBD1. The CDR3 is 13 residues long. Per the germline V gene, CDR1 is SNHLY and CDR2 is FYNNEI. V was clipped by 7 bases and J by 2 bases; unmatched bases: 5. CDR3 nucleotide sequence: TGTGCCAGCATGGTGACAGGGACCTACGAGCAGTACTTC. It specifies CASMVTGTYEQYF.

The CDR3 here is CASSFAATNEKLFF. In DNA, the CDR3 is TGTGCCAGCAGCTTTGCCGCAACTAATGAAAAACTGTTTTTT. The rearrangement links TRBV13 to TRBJ1-4; D is unclear. Germline V gene sequence: CDR1 PRHDT, CDR2 FYEKMQ (reference sequence). Trimming removed 3 bases at V and 0 bases at J, with 5 bases between. CDR3 length: 14 residues. Variable domain in full (rest from reference TRBV13 and TRBJ1-4): AAGVIQSPRHLIKEKRETATLKCYPIPRHDTVYWYQQGPGQDPQFLISFYEKMQSDKGSIPDRFSAQQFSDYHSELNMSSLELGDSALYFCASSFAATNEKLFFGSGTQLSVL.

The chain combines TRBV11-2 with TRBJ2-7; 10 positions agree with TRBD2. The CDR3 covers 17 residues. The J segment lost 3 bases and the V segment lost 2 bases, leaving 10 bases of the junction unmatched. The germline V gene encodes CDR1 SGHAT and CDR2 FQNNGV. Here the CDR3 reads CASSLISGGFTVYEQYF. DNA for the CDR3: TGTGCCAGCAGCTTAATTAGCGGGGGGTTCACGGTCTACGAGCAGTACTTC. The whole variable domain, filled in from reference TRBV11-2 and TRBJ2-7, reads EAGVAQSPRYKIIEKRQSVAFWCNPISGHATLYWYQQILGQGPKLLIQFQNNGVVDDSQLPKDRFSAERLKGVDSTLKIQPAKLEDSAVYLCASSLISGGFTVYEQYFGPGTRLTVT.

V usage is TRBV4-3 and J usage is TRBJ2-3; the D gene is possibly TRBD2 (5 bases). Germline V gene data show CDR1 as LGHNA and CDR2 as YSLEER. The CDR3 is 16 residues long. Trimming removed 1 base from V and 0 bases from J, with 11 bases in between. CDR3 in DNA: TGCGCCAGCAGCCAAGGAAGCGGTTCGAGCACAGATACGCAGTATTTT. This sequence encodes CASSQGSGSSTDTQYF.

CDR3 loop: CASSPLTSGANVLTF. The DNA of the CDR3 is TGTGCCAGCAGCCCTCTTACCTCTGGGGCCAACGTCCTGACTTTC. This sequence joins TRBV4-2 and TRBJ2-6, with D hard to call. CDR1 and CDR2 from the germline V gene are LGHNA and YNFKEQ. The V end was cut by 4 bases, the J end by 0 bases, with 7 bases between. The CDR3 is 15 residues long.

In this sample, this clone turned up a few times. The chain employs TRBV4-1 and TRBJ1-2; no reliable D call. Trimming removed 1 base from V and 8 bases from J, with 5 bases in between. The CDR3 is 11 amino acids. Germline V gives CDR1 MGHRA, CDR2 YSYEKL. In nucleotides, the CDR3 is TGCGCCAGCAGCCAAGGTTGGGGCTACACCTTC. The encoded protein is CASSQGWGYTF.

V and J are TRBV11-2 and TRBJ2-7; 9 positions match TRBD1. Germline CDR1 SGHAT, CDR2 FQNNGV. The CDR3 sequence is 14 residues long. The V segment lost 6 bases and the J segment 6 bases; nucleotides outside the gene matches: 9. As DNA, the CDR3 is TGTGCCAGCAGTCCCCGGGACAGGGTCGCCGAGCAGTACTTC. This encodes CASSPRDRVAEQYF.

This clone was found a few times. The rearrangement links TRBV4-2 to TRBJ2-1, with TRBD2 as a possible D gene (7 bases). V was cut by 0 bases and J by 10 bases, with 22 bases left in between. The CDR3 totals 17 residues. Germline CDR1 and CDR2: LGHNA and YNFKEQ. The CDR3 DNA reads as TGTGCCAGCAGCCAAGAAGGGGTTGGGGGGGCAATCAGCGAGCAGTTCTTC. Translation: CASSQEGVGGAISEQFF.

The gene calls are TRBV5-1 and TRBJ1-6, with D tentatively TRBD1 (5 bases). Germline CDR1 and CDR2: SGHRS and YFSETQ. The CDR3 totals 15 residues. V shed 7 bases and J shed 0 bases, with 11 bases lying between them. The DNA of the CDR3 is TGCGCCAGCGCCGAGGACATCTCCTATAATTCACCCCTCCACTTT. Encoded protein: CASAEDISYNSPLHF.

The chain couples TRBV7-8 to TRBJ2-7; no definite D call. V lost 1 base to trimming and J lost 1 base, with 5 bases between them. CDR3 length equals 13 residues. The germline gives CDR1 SGHVS, CDR2 FQNEAQ. The CDR3 DNA reads as TGTGCCAGCAGCTTAGGGCCATCCTACGAGCAGTACTTC. Residues: CASSLGPSYEQYF.

The chain couples TRBV4-1 to TRBJ2-3; 10 bases align to TRBD2. J was trimmed by 3 bases and V by 2 bases; bases with no gene match: 2. The CDR3 spans 15 residues. Germline loops: CDR1 MGHRA, CDR2 YSYEKL. CDR3 sequence reads: CASSQSGGATDTQYF. Written as DNA, the CDR3 is TGCGCCAGCAGCCAAAGCGGGGGGGCAACAGATACGCAGTATTTT.

This sequence joins TRBV6-6 and TRBJ2-3; tentatively, D is TRBD1 (5 bases). V lost 2 bases and J 4 bases, leaving 7 bases between the germline ends. Germline V lookup: CDR1 MNHNY, CDR2 SVGAGI (reference sequence). The CDR3 sequence is 13 residues long. The CDR3 loop is CASSYTRADTQYF. The DNA for the CDR3 is TGTGCCAGCAGTTACACCAGGGCAGATACGCAGTATTTT.

The chain has TRBV6-4 and TRBJ1-2, with 7 bases that match TRBD1. Germline CDR1 reads MRHNA; CDR2 reads SNTAGT. The CDR3 sequence is 13 residues long. The trim removed 5 bases at V and 8 bases at J, leaving 8 bases unmatched. The CDR3 DNA sequence: TGTGCCAGCAGTTACACAGGGGCGGGCGGCTACACCTTC. Protein: CASSYTGAGGYTF.

The V gene is TRBV7-9, the J gene TRBJ2-2; D is perhaps TRBD1 (5 bases). Germline CDR1 and CDR2: SEHNR and FQNEAQ (reference sequence). The CDR3 loop spans 15 amino acids. Trimming cost V 10 bases and J 4 bases, with 19 bases left between them. The DNA of the CDR3 is TGTGCCACCCCTCCCCCCTTCACAGGCACCGGGGAGCTGTTTTTT. It codes for CATPPPFTGTGELFF.

The chain has TRBV5-8 and TRBJ1-2; maybe TRBD1 (5 bases). From germline, CDR1 is SGHTS and CDR2 YDEGEE. There are 15 residues in the CDR3. Trimming removed 0 bases at V and 4 bases at J, with 13 bases between. The CDR3 DNA follows: TGTGCCAGCAGCTTGGGGGATGTGGGACGCTATGGCTACACCTTC. Translating gives CASSLGDVGRYGYTF. The full variable domain, completed using reference TRBV5-8 and TRBJ1-2, is EAGVTQSPTHLIKTRGQQATLRCSPISGHTSVYWYQQALGLGLQFLLWYDEGEERNRGNFPPRFSGRQFPNYSSELNVNALELEDSALYLCASSLGDVGRYGYTFGSGTRLTVV.

The J gene is TRBJ2-1, the V gene TRBV13, with 8 bases identical to TRBD1. There are 18 residues in the CDR3. Germline V CDR1 and CDR2: PRHDT, FYEKMQ (reference sequence). Trimming at V came to 5 bases and at J to 3 bases, leaving 15 bases not matched to a gene. The CDR3: CASSNYPRQGRNYNEQFF. The CDR3 DNA reads as TGTGCCAGCAGCAACTACCCTCGACAGGGGCGAAACTACAATGAGCAGTTCTTC.

Judged by abundance, this clone is medium-sized. The chain combines TRBV4-1 with TRBJ1-2, with 8 bases fitting TRBD1. The V and J ends lost 3 bases and 2 bases, in that order; junction bases with no gene match: 5. This CDR3 comprises 15 residues. Germline V gives CDR1 MGHRA, CDR2 YSYEKL. The CDR3 bases are TGCGCCAGCAGCCATCTTCAGGGGGCCAACTATGGCTACACCTTC. Amino acids: CASSHLQGANYGYTF.

The V gene is TRBV18, the J gene TRBJ1-5, with 8 bases identical to TRBD1. Germline V gene data show CDR1 as KGHSH and CDR2 as LQKENI. Trimming cost V 6 bases and J 1 base; bases outside gene matches: 8. The CDR3 sequence is 16 residues long. The CDR3 reads CASSSTTGESNQPQHF. The CDR3 nucleotides are TGTGCCAGCTCCAGTACGACAGGGGAAAGCAATCAGCCCCAGCATTTT.

The chain employs TRBV5-1 and TRBJ1-4, with TRBD1 as a possible D gene (5 bases). The germline V gene has CDR1 SGHRS and CDR2 YFSETQ. V lost 3 bases, J lost 0 bases, and 18 bases lay in between. This CDR3 spans 18 amino acids. CDR3 residues: CASSSRWQGGTTNEKLFF. As DNA, the CDR3 is TGCGCCAGCAGCTCCCGGTGGCAGGGAGGGACAACTAATGAAAAACTGTTTTTT.

The rearrangement links TRBV5-1 to TRBJ2-1; 7 bases match TRBD2. Trimming took 1 base from V and 5 from J; bases not matched to a gene: 6. This CDR3 is 15 amino acids long. From germline, CDR1 is SGHRS and CDR2 YFSETQ. Here the CDR3 DNA reads TGCGCCAGCAGCTTGTGGCTAGCGGCCAACAATGAGCAGTTCTTC. Translation gives CASSLWLAANNEQFF.

The chain combines TRBV5-6 with TRBJ2-3, with D possibly matching TRBD2 (5 bases). V was clipped by 1 base and J by 2 bases, with 11 bases between them. The CDR3 has 15 amino acids. From germline, CDR1 is SGHDT and CDR2 YYEEEE. CDR3 nucleotides: TGTGCCAGCAGCTTGAATAGACTACTCACAGATACGCAGTATTTT. This gives the protein CASSLNRLLTDTQYF.

This chain links TRBV14 with TRBJ1-4; 8 positions agree with TRBD1. Germline CDR1 and CDR2: SGHDN and FVKESK. The CDR3 runs to 15 residues. With 0 bases clipped from V and 6 bases from J, the junction kept 3 bases outside the gene matches. Here the CDR3 reads CASSQDHRGYEKLFF. The CDR3 nucleotides read TGTGCCAGCAGCCAAGATCACAGGGGGTATGAAAAACTGTTTTTT.

The chain recombines TRBV15 with TRBJ2-7; D is perhaps TRBD2 (6 bases). Germline V lookup: CDR1 LNHNV, CDR2 YYDKDF (reference sequence). V lost 5 bases and J lost 5, with 19 bases in between. This CDR3 has 15 amino acids. CDR3 in amino acids: CATSGGVGEVDEQYF. The CDR3 nucleotides read TGTGCCACCAGCGGAGGGGTGGGGGAGGTCGACGAGCAGTACTTC.

The CDR3: CASTKFGQAYGYTF. DNA of the CDR3: TGTGCCAGCACCAAATTTGGACAGGCCTATGGCTACACCTTC. The gene calls are TRBV6-1 and TRBJ1-2, with 7 bases identical to TRBD1. CDR1 and CDR2 (germline): MNHNS, SASEGT. The trim removed 7 bases at V and 4 bases at J, leaving 9 bases unmatched. The CDR3 sequence is 14 residues long.

J is TRBJ1-1 and V is TRBV7-9; 7 bases agree with TRBD1. The germline CDR1 and CDR2 sequences are SEHNR and FQNEAQ (reference sequence). The CDR3 sequence is 14 residues long. The V segment lost 1 base and the J segment 4 bases; nucleotides outside the gene matches: 3. CDR3 loop: CASSLGQGSTEAFF. The CDR3, as DNA: TGTGCCAGCAGCTTAGGACAGGGCAGCACTGAAGCTTTCTTT.

V and J are TRBV6-1 and TRBJ1-4, with 7 bases that match TRBD1. The CDR3 covers 15 residues. Germline V CDR1 and CDR2: MNHNS, SASEGT. V lost 7 bases and J lost 4; bases outside the gene matches: 9. The chain's CDR3 is CASNWRGLDNEKLFF. The DNA of the CDR3 is TGTGCCAGCAATTGGAGGGGGCTGGATAATGAAAAACTGTTTTTT.